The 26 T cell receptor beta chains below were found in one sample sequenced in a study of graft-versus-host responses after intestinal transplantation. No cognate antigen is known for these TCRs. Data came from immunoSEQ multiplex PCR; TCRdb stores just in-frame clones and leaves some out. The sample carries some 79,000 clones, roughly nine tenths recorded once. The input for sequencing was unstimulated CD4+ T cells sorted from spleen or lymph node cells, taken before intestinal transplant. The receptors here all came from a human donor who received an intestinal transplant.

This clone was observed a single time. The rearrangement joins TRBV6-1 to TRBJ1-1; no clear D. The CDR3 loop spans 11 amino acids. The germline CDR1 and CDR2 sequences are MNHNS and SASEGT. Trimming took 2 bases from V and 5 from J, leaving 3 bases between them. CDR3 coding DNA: TGTGCCAGCAGTGAATCTACTGAAGCTTTCTTT. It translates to CASSESTEAFF.

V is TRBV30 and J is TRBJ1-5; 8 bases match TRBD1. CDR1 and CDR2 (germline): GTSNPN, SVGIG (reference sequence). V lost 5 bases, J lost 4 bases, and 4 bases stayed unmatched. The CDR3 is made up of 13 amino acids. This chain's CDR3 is CAWANRGNQPQHF. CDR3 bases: TGTGCCTGGGCAAACAGGGGGAATCAGCCCCAGCATTTT.

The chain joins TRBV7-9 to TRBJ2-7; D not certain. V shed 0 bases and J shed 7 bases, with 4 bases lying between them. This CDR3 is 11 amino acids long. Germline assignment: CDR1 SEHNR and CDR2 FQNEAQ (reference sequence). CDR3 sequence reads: CASSLAREQYF. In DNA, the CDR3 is TGTGCCAGCAGCTTAGCGAGGGAGCAGTACTTC.

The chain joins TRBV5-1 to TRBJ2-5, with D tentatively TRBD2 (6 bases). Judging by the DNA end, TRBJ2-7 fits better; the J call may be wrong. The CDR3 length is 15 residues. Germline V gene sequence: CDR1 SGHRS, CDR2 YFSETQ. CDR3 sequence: CASSLGVGGANEQYF. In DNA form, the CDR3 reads TGCGCCAGCAGCTTGGGGGTAGGAGGGGCCAACGAGCAGTACTTC.

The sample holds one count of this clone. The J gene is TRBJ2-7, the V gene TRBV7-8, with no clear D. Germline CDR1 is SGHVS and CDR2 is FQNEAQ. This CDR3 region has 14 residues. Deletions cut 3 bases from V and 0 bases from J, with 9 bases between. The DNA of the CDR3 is TGTGCCAGCAGCTTGGCCCCAAGCTCCTACGAGCAGTACTTC. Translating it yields CASSLAPSSYEQYF.

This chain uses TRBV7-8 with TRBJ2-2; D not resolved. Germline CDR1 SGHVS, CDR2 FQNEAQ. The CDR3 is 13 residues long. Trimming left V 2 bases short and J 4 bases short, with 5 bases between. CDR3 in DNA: TGTGCCAGCAGCTTACAGTCCACCGGGGAGCTGTTTTTT. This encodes CASSLQSTGELFF.

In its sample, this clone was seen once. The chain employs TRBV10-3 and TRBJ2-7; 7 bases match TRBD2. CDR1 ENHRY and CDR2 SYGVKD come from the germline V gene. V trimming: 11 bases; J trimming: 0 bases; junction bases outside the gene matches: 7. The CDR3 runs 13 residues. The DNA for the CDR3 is TGTGCCGCGGGGCCTAGCGGCTCCTACGAGCAGTACTTC. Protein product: CAAGPSGSYEQYF.

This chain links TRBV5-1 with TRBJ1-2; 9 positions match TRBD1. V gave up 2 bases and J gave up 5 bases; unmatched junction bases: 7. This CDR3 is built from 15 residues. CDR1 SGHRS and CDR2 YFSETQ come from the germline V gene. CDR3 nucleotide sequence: TGCGCCAGCAGCTTAGGACAGGGGCCCGGTTATGGCTACACCTTC. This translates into CASSLGQGPGYGYTF. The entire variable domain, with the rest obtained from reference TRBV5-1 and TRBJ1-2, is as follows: KAGVTQTPRYLIKTRGQQVTLSCSPISGHRSVSWYQQTPGQGLQFLFEYFSETQRNKGNFPGRFSGRQFSNSRSEMNVSTLELGDSALYLCASSLGQGPGYGYTFGSGTRLTVV.

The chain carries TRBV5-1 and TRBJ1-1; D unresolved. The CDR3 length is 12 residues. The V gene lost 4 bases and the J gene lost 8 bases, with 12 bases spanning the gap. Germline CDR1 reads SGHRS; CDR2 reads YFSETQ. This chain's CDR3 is CASSPGGIEAFF. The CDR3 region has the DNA TGCGCCAGCAGCCCCGGCGGGATCGAAGCTTTCTTT.

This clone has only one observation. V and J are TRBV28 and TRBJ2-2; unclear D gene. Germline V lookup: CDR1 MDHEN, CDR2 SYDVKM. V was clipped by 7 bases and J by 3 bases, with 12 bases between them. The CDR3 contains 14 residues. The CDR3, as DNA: TGTGCCAGCAATAACCCAGGCTACACCGGGGAGCTGTTTTTT. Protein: CASNNPGYTGELFF.

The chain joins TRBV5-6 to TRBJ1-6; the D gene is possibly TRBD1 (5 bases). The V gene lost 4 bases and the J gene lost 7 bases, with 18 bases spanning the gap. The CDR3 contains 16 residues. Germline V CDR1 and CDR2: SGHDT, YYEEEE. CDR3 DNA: TGTGCCAGCAGCGCCGACAGCCCCAATCCAAATTCACCCCTCCACTTT. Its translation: CASSADSPNPNSPLHF.

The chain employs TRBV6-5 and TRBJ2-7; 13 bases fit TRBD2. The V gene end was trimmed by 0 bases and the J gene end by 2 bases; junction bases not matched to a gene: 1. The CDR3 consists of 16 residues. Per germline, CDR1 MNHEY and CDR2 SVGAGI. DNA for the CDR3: TGTGCCAGCAGTTACTCCGGACTAGCGGGAGCCTACGAGCAGTACTTC. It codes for CASSYSGLAGAYEQYF.

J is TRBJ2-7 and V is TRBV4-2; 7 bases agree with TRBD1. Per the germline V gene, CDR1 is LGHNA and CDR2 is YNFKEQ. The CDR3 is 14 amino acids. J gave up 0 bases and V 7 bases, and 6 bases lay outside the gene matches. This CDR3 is CASTIGTASYEQYF. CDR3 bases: TGTGCCAGCACCATCGGGACAGCCTCCTACGAGCAGTACTTC.

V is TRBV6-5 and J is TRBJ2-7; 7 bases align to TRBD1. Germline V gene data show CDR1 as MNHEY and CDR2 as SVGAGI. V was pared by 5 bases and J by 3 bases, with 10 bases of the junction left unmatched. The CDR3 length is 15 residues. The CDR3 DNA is TGTGCCAGCAGTAGTCCGGGACAGAGCTTCTACGAGCAGTACTTC. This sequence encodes CASSSPGQSFYEQYF.

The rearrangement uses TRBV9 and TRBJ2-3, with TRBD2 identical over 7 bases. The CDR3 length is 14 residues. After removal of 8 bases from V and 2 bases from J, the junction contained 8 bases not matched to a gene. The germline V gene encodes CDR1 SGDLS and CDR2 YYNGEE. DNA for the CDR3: TGTGCCAGGCGTATAGCGGGTGACACAGATACGCAGTATTTT. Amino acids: CARRIAGDTDTQYF.

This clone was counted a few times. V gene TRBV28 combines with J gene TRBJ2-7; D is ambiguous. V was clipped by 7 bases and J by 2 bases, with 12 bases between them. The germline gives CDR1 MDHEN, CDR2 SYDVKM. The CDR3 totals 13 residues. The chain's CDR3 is CASTGGPTYEQYF. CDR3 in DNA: TGTGCCAGCACCGGTGGTCCGACCTACGAGCAGTACTTC.

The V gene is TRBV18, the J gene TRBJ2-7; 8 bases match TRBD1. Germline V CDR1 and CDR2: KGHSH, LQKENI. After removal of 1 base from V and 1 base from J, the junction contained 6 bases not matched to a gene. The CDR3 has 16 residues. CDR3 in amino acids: CASSPLPDRASYEQYF. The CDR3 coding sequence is TGTGCCAGCTCACCACTCCCGGACAGGGCTTCCTACGAGCAGTACTTC.

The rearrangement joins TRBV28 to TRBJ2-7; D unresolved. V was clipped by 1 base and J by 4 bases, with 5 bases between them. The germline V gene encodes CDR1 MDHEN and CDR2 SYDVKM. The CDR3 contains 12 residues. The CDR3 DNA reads TGTGCCAGCAGTTTATCACTGTACGAGCAGTACTTC. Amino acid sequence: CASSLSLYEQYF. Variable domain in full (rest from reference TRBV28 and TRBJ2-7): DVKVTQSSRYLVKRTGEKVFLECVQDMDHENMFWYRQDPGLGLRLIYFSYDVKMKEKGDIPEGYSVSREKKERFSLILESASTNQTSMYLCASSLSLYEQYFGPGTRLTVT.

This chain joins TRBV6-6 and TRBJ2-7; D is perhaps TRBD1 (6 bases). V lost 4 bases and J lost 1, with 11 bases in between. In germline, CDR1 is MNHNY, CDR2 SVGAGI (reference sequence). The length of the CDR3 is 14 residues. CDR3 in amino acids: CASSFYRVSYEQYF. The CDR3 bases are TGTGCCAGCAGTTTCTACAGGGTATCCTACGAGCAGTACTTC.

The chain's CDR3 is CASSSSSPGSYNSPLHF. DNA of the CDR3: TGTGCCAGTAGTTCCTCGTCCCCGGGCTCCTATAATTCACCCCTCCACTTT. V usage is TRBV19 and J usage is TRBJ1-6; D is unclear. This CDR3 is built from 17 residues. V gave up 5 bases and J gave up 0 bases, with 14 bases separating them. From germline, CDR1 is LNHDA and CDR2 SQIVND (reference sequence).

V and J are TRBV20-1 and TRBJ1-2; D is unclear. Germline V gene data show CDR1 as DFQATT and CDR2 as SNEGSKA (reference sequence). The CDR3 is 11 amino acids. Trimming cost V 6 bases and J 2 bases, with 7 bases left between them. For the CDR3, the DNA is TGCAGTGCCGACGGGAACTATGGCTACACCTTC. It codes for CSADGNYGYTF.

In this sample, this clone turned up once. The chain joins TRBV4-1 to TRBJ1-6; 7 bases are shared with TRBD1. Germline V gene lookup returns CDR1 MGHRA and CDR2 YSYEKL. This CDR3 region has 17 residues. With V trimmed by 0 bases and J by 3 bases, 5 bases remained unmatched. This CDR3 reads CASSQDRGQSYNSPLHF. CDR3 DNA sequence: TGCGCCAGCAGCCAAGATAGGGGACAGAGCTATAATTCACCCCTCCACTTT.

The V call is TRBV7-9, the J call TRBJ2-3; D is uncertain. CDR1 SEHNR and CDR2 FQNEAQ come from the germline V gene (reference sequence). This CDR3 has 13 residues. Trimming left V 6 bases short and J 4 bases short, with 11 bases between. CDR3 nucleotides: TGTGCCAGCAGTTCAAGACTCGCAGATACGCAGTATTTT. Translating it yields CASSSRLADTQYF.

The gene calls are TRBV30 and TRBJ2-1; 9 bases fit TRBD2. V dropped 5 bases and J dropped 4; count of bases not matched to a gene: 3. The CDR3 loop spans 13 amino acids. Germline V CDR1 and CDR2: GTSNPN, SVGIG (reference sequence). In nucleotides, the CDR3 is TGTGCCTGGGCGGGGGGGCGGTACAATGAGCAGTTCTTC. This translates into CAWAGGRYNEQFF.

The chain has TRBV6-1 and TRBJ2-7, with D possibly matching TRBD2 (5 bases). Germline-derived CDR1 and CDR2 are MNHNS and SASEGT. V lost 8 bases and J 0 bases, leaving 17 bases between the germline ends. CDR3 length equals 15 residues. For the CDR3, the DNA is TGTGCCAGCTCCGCCGAACCGGGGAGCTCCTACGAGCAGTACTTC. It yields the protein CASSAEPGSSYEQYF.

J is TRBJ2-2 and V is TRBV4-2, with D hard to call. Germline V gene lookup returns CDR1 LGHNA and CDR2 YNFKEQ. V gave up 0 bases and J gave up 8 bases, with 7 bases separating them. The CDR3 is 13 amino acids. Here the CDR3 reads CASSQEARGELFF. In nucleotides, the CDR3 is TGTGCCAGCAGCCAAGAGGCGAGGGGGGAGCTGTTTTTT.